The rows below give T cell receptor beta chains drawn from one sample of a study of CD8 T cell repertoires and HIV-1 epitope variants. Generated by immunoSEQ multiplex PCR, the TCRdb table keeps only in-frame clones and is missing some. Among about 5,300 clones listed, less than 70% were seen once. No antigen is known for these receptors. The material sequenced was cultured CD8+ T cells derived from PBMCs. These receptors were obtained from a male donor with HIV. Each CDR3 is given with its conserved first and last residue. A D gene is named only where the DNA matches it firmly. Clone size is shown for a subset of rows, as once, few, many or a class of expanded clone.

CDR3aa: CASSFGQETQYF
CDR3nt: TGTGCCAGCAGCTTCGGACAAGAGACCCAGTACTTC
abundance: NA
j_gene: TRBJ2-5
v_gene: TRBV11-2
d_gene: NA

CDR3aa: CASSPAEANTGELFF
CDR3nt: TGTGCCAGCAGCCCAGCAGAAGCGAACACCGGGGAGCTGTTTTTT
abundance: NA
j_gene: TRBJ2-2
v_gene: TRBV7-9
d_gene: NA

CDR3aa: CASSGRGYEQYF
CDR3nt: TGTGCCAGCAGTGGGAGGGGGTACGAGCAGTACTTC
abundance: NA
j_gene: TRBJ2-7
v_gene: TRBV7-2
d_gene: NA

CDR3aa: CASSLTGAYEQYF
CDR3nt: TGTGCCAGCAGTTTAACGGGGGCCTACGAGCAGTACTTC
abundance: NA
j_gene: TRBJ2-7
v_gene: TRBV28
d_gene: NA

CDR3aa: CASSFFFYRGPNQPQHF
CDR3nt: TGTGCCAGCAGCTTTTTCTTTTACAGGGGTCCCAATCAGCCCCAGCATTTT
abundance: few
j_gene: TRBJ1-5
v_gene: TRBV7-8
d_gene: TRBD1

CDR3aa: CASSIGLAGALTDTQYF
CDR3nt: TGTGCCAGTAGTATTGGGCTAGCGGGGGCCCTTACAGATACGCAGTATTTT
abundance: NA
j_gene: TRBJ2-3
v_gene: TRBV19
d_gene: TRBD2

CDR3aa: CASSSTSGSDEQYF
CDR3nt: TGTGCCAGCAGTTCGACTAGCGGGAGCGACGAGCAGTACTTC
abundance: few
j_gene: TRBJ2-7
v_gene: TRBV6-1
d_gene: TRBD2

CDR3aa: CASSPFLRTGATEAFF
CDR3nt: TGTGCCAGCAGCCCGTTCTTGCGGACAGGTGCGACTGAAGCTTTCTTT
abundance: NA
j_gene: TRBJ1-1
v_gene: TRBV7-9
d_gene: TRBD1

CDR3aa: CASSPRRTAPYEQYF
CDR3nt: TGTGCCAGCAGTCCAAGACGGACAGCCCCCTACGAGCAGTACTTC
abundance: NA
j_gene: TRBJ2-7
v_gene: TRBV28
d_gene: NA

CDR3aa: CASSESNRDSAYEQYF
CDR3nt: TGCGCCAGCAGTGAGTCGAATCGGGACAGTGCCTACGAGCAGTACTTC
abundance: NA
j_gene: TRBJ2-7
v_gene: TRBV10-2
d_gene: TRBD1

CDR3aa: CASSFRGGRQPQHF
CDR3nt: TGTGCCAGCAGCTTTAGGGGGGGGCGGCAGCCCCAGCATTTT
abundance: NA
j_gene: TRBJ1-5
v_gene: TRBV5-6
d_gene: NA

CDR3aa: CASSIFAQNTEAFF
CDR3nt: TGTGCCAGTAGTATCTTCGCCCAGAACACTGAAGCTTTCTTT
abundance: NA
j_gene: TRBJ1-1
v_gene: TRBV19
d_gene: NA

CDR3aa: CASSYRRQLGDTQYF
CDR3nt: TGTGCCAGCAGTTACCGTCGTCAGTTGGGGGATACGCAGTATTTT
abundance: NA
j_gene: TRBJ2-3
v_gene: TRBV6-5
d_gene: NA

CDR3aa: CASSLVGQGQLFF
CDR3nt: TGTGCCAGCAGCTTAGTGGGACAGGGTCAGCTGTTTTTT
abundance: NA
j_gene: TRBJ2-2
v_gene: TRBV7-2
d_gene: TRBD1

CDR3aa: CASSPITPRGQEENIQYF
CDR3nt: TGTGCCAGCAGTCCAATTACCCCAAGAGGGCAGGAGGAAAACATTCAGTACTTC
abundance: NA
j_gene: TRBJ2-4
v_gene: TRBV28
d_gene: NA

CDR3aa: CASSQVGDNEQFF
CDR3nt: TGTGCCAGCAGCCAAGTGGGGGACAATGAGCAGTTCTTC
abundance: NA
j_gene: TRBJ2-1
v_gene: TRBV16
d_gene: NA

CDR3aa: CASSSESPTNEKLFF
CDR3nt: TGTGCCAGCAGCTCCGAGTCGCCAACTAATGAAAAACTGTTTTTT
abundance: NA
j_gene: TRBJ1-4
v_gene: TRBV7-9
d_gene: NA

CDR3aa: CASSTGTSGSYEQYF
CDR3nt: TGTGCCAGTAGTACCGGGACTAGCGGGAGTTACGAGCAGTACTTC
abundance: NA
j_gene: TRBJ2-7
v_gene: TRBV19
d_gene: TRBD2

CDR3aa: CASSRAGGVLGNEQFF
CDR3nt: TGTGCCAGCAGTAGAGCGGGAGGGGTATTGGGCAATGAGCAGTTCTTC
abundance: NA
j_gene: TRBJ2-1
v_gene: TRBV27
d_gene: TRBD2

CDR3aa: CASSSSVHTEAFF
CDR3nt: TGTGCCAGCAGCTCCTCGGTGCACACTGAAGCTTTCTTT
abundance: NA
j_gene: TRBJ1-1
v_gene: TRBV7-8
d_gene: NA

CDR3aa: CASSSGGSAYNEQFF
CDR3nt: TGTGCCAGCAGTTCAGGCGGGAGTGCCTACAATGAGCAGTTCTTC
abundance: NA
j_gene: TRBJ2-1
v_gene: TRBV27
d_gene: TRBD2

CDR3aa: CASSPLAGFQETQYF
CDR3nt: TGTGCCAGCAGTCCCTTAGCCGGGTTCCAAGAGACCCAGTACTTC
abundance: NA
j_gene: TRBJ2-5
v_gene: TRBV28
d_gene: NA

CDR3aa: CASSLEVQGYTGELFF
CDR3nt: TGTGCCAGCAGCTTAGAAGTACAGGGGTACACCGGGGAGCTGTTTTTT
abundance: NA
j_gene: TRBJ2-2
v_gene: TRBV11-2
d_gene: TRBD1

CDR3aa: CASSQAQPGGATYNEQFF
CDR3nt: TGCGCCAGCAGCCAAGCCCAGCCCGGGGGGGCTACCTACAATGAGCAGTTCTTC
abundance: few
j_gene: TRBJ2-1
v_gene: TRBV4-3
d_gene: TRBD2

CDR3aa: CASSLGSSGANVLTF
CDR3nt: TGTGCCAGCAGTCTCGGCAGCTCTGGGGCCAACGTCCTGACTTTC
abundance: NA
j_gene: TRBJ2-6
v_gene: TRBV28
d_gene: NA

CDR3aa: CASSSQSSGAPQFF
CDR3nt: TGTGCCAGCAGTTCCCAGAGTAGCGGGGCCCCACAGTTCTTC
abundance: NA
j_gene: TRBJ2-1
v_gene: TRBV27
d_gene: TRBD2

CDR3aa: CASSFLTPQETQYF
CDR3nt: TGTGCCAGCAGCTTCCTAACACCTCAAGAGACCCAGTACTTC
abundance: medium-sized
j_gene: TRBJ2-5
v_gene: TRBV5-6
d_gene: NA

CDR3aa: CASSLQSTGDHEQYF
CDR3nt: TGTGCCAGCAGTTTACAATCGACAGGGGACCACGAGCAGTACTTC
abundance: NA
j_gene: TRBJ2-7
v_gene: TRBV27
d_gene: TRBD1

CDR3aa: CASSSQGRMNTEAFF
CDR3nt: TGTGCCAGCAGCTCACAGGGACGGATGAACACTGAAGCTTTCTTT
abundance: NA
j_gene: TRBJ1-1
v_gene: TRBV9
d_gene: NA

CDR3aa: CASSFSPGGTDTQYF
CDR3nt: TGTGCCAGCAGTTTTAGCCCGGGTGGCACAGATACGCAGTATTTT
abundance: NA
j_gene: TRBJ2-3
v_gene: TRBV27
d_gene: NA

CDR3aa: CAISTFDRLNTEAFF
CDR3nt: TGTGCCATCAGTACTTTCGACAGATTGAACACTGAAGCTTTCTTT
abundance: once
j_gene: TRBJ1-1
v_gene: TRBV10-3
d_gene: NA

CDR3aa: CAWSITTGGEQYF
CDR3nt: TGTGCCTGGAGTATCACGACAGGGGGCGAGCAGTACTTC
abundance: NA
j_gene: TRBJ2-7
v_gene: TRBV30
d_gene: TRBD1

CDR3aa: CASSISLSGAFF
CDR3nt: TGTGCCAGTAGTATTTCCTTGTCCGGAGCTTTCTTT
abundance: few
j_gene: TRBJ1-1
v_gene: TRBV19
d_gene: NA

CDR3aa: CASSFGGGYEQYF
CDR3nt: TGTGCCAGCAGCTTCGGCGGGGGTTACGAGCAGTACTTC
abundance: NA
j_gene: TRBJ2-7
v_gene: TRBV7-2
d_gene: TRBD2

CDR3aa: CASSQVINQPQHF
CDR3nt: TGCGCCAGCAGCCAAGTAATAAATCAGCCCCAGCATTTT
abundance: once
j_gene: TRBJ1-5
v_gene: TRBV4-1
d_gene: NA

CDR3aa: CASSPPTGYEQYF
CDR3nt: TGTGCCAGCAGCCCCCCGACAGGGTACGAGCAGTACTTC
abundance: NA
j_gene: TRBJ2-7
v_gene: TRBV7-9
d_gene: TRBD1

CDR3aa: CASSSETDSYEQYF
CDR3nt: TGTGCCAGCAGCTCGGAGACCGATTCCTACGAGCAGTACTTC
abundance: NA
j_gene: TRBJ2-7
v_gene: TRBV7-2
d_gene: NA

CDR3aa: CSASPISSYNEQFF
CDR3nt: TGCAGCGCCAGTCCGATAAGCTCCTACAATGAGCAGTTCTTC
abundance: NA
j_gene: TRBJ2-1
v_gene: TRBV29-1
d_gene: NA

CDR3aa: CASSEWGRASTDTQYF
CDR3nt: TGTGCCAGCAGTGAATGGGGCAGGGCTTCCACAGATACGCAGTATTTT
abundance: NA
j_gene: TRBJ2-3
v_gene: TRBV25-1
d_gene: NA

CDR3aa: CASSYLGRSNEQFF
CDR3nt: TGTGCCAGCAGTTACCTTGGGCGGTCCAATGAGCAGTTCTTC
abundance: NA
j_gene: TRBJ2-1
v_gene: TRBV6-5
d_gene: NA

CDR3aa: CASSSPRGVLDTGELFF
CDR3nt: TGTGCCAGCAGCTCCCCCAGGGGGGTCTTGGACACCGGGGAGCTGTTTTTT
abundance: NA
j_gene: TRBJ2-2
v_gene: TRBV7-8
d_gene: NA

CDR3aa: CASSQQGQGNYGYTF
CDR3nt: TGTGCCAGCAGCCAGCAGGGACAGGGGAACTATGGCTACACCTTC
abundance: NA
j_gene: TRBJ1-2
v_gene: TRBV4-2
d_gene: TRBD1

CDR3aa: CASSQVPGSGGPTDTQYF
CDR3nt: TGCGCCAGCAGCCAAGTCCCAGGGTCAGGGGGTCCCACAGATACGCAGTATTTT
abundance: once
j_gene: TRBJ2-3
v_gene: TRBV4-1
d_gene: TRBD1

CDR3aa: CASSQEETESYGYTF
CDR3nt: TGCGCCAGCAGCCAAGAGGAGACGGAATCTTATGGCTACACCTTC
abundance: NA
j_gene: TRBJ1-2
v_gene: TRBV4-3
d_gene: NA

CDR3aa: CASSLSGIPYEQYF
CDR3nt: TGTGCCAGCAGCTTATCGGGGATCCCCTACGAGCAGTACTTC
abundance: NA
j_gene: TRBJ2-7
v_gene: TRBV7-9
d_gene: NA

CDR3aa: CASSIGGAALEAFF
CDR3nt: TGTGCCAGTAGTATTGGCGGGGCAGCCCTTGAAGCTTTCTTT
abundance: NA
j_gene: TRBJ1-1
v_gene: TRBV19
d_gene: NA

CDR3aa: CASSERMGSSYEQYF
CDR3nt: TGTGCCAGCAGTGAGCGAATGGGGAGCTCCTACGAGCAGTACTTC
abundance: NA
j_gene: TRBJ2-7
v_gene: TRBV28
d_gene: NA

CDR3aa: CASSESGGADTGELFF
CDR3nt: TGCGCCAGCAGTGAGTCAGGTGGGGCGGACACCGGGGAGCTGTTTTTT
abundance: NA
j_gene: TRBJ2-2
v_gene: TRBV10-1
d_gene: NA

CDR3aa: CASSLGVSHEQYF
CDR3nt: TGTGCCAGCAGTCTGGGAGTTTCCCACGAGCAGTACTTC
abundance: NA
j_gene: TRBJ2-7
v_gene: TRBV27
d_gene: NA

CDR3aa: CASSRDFNEQFF
CDR3nt: TGTGCCAGCAGCCGGGACTTCAATGAGCAGTTCTTC
abundance: NA
j_gene: TRBJ2-1
v_gene: TRBV5-8
d_gene: NA

CDR3aa: CASSLGALSGSPLHF
CDR3nt: TGTGCCAGCAGTTTAGGAGCGTTGAGTGGTTCACCCCTCCACTTT
abundance: NA
j_gene: TRBJ1-6
v_gene: TRBV28
d_gene: NA

CDR3aa: CASSLVGAGANVLTF
CDR3nt: TGTGCCAGCAGCTTAGTGGGCGCTGGGGCCAACGTCCTGACTTTC
abundance: NA
j_gene: TRBJ2-6
v_gene: TRBV7-8
d_gene: NA

CDR3aa: CASSYANRGMNTEAFF
CDR3nt: TGTGCCAGCAGTTACGCGAACAGGGGGATGAACACTGAAGCTTTCTTT
abundance: NA
j_gene: TRBJ1-1
v_gene: TRBV6-5
d_gene: TRBD1

CDR3aa: CASSSGLAGGFHF
CDR3nt: TGTGCCAGCAGTTCGGGACTAGCGGGAGGATTCCACTTC
abundance: NA
j_gene: TRBJ2-7
v_gene: TRBV27
d_gene: TRBD2